What follows is one TCR beta chain and its context. Its antigen is still unknown. No base quality information exists; no much larger clone differs at one position. TCRbeta CDR3 regions were amplified from genomic DNA using the immunoSEQ Assay, a bias-controlled multiplex PCR. As for how the authors treated the data: The number of nucleated cells in each sample was estimated from the amplification of reference gene primers within the assay. Sequence reads were collapsed and filtered to measure the absolute abundance of every unique TCRbeta CDR3 rearrangement. For each sample, productive Simpson clonality was calculated as the square root of Simpson's diversity index across productive rearrangements. This immuneACCESS table, as held by TCRdb, lists in-frame sequences with V and J called but not all clones. Of the missing ones, under half trace to an unresolved V gene in checked studies; the others have no known cause. V and J calls and clone size are as listed in that table; D and trimming were resolved from the DNA. The sample data list 30,000 or so clones, and about 91% of these were observed just once. The ten top clones hold 9.5% to 10% of the sample.

This sample was taken from a study of blood T cell repertoires in COVID-19 (dated by TCRdb to between 2020 and 2021). For context, the study as a whole: Samples from collaborators originated in the United States, Italy and Spain and spanned both the acute and convalescent phases of COVID-19. The material from the prospective study consisted of cDNA or gDNA derived from T cells, B-cell-depleted T cells, or PBMCs. The dataset comprised deeply sampled blood TCRbeta repertoires from subjects exposed to, actively infected with, or recovered from COVID-19. The repertoires were made available in a free public database intended to serve as a resource for research on the immune response to SARS-CoV-2. Samples were obtained from the ongoing ImmuneRACE study (first 160 participants) and from about 1,300 subjects provided by 6 global collaborators. A de-identified subject ID, COVID-19 status, age in years and sex were almost always included in the sample metadata. Where HLA class I and class II types were available, the types were taken from metadata supplied by the sample provider, not from assay-based typing.

Each collaborating institution followed its own protocols to collect whole blood in K2EDTA tubes. For TCRbeta analysis, collaborators shipped samples in one of three forms: frozen whole blood, isolated PBMCs, or DNA extracted from either of those sample types. For this chain, trimming is 8 bases at the V end and 3 bases at the J end, and the number of junction bases without a gene match is 10. Per the germline V gene, SGHTA is the CDR1 and FQGTGA is the CDR2. Including cysteine and phenylalanine, the CDR3 has 16 amino acids. Here the CDR3 DNA is all that survives: 48 bases in frame from base 1. The research as a whole found: How much clinical and demographic metadata was included differed by source and by participant, and the metadata was provided uncurated.

Sequenced input: peripheral blood. The chain employs TRBV7-3 and TRBJ1-6; 7 bases in the middle match TRBD1. This TCR was sampled from a human donor with active COVID-19. The donor label of this sample is uncertain. The DNA is TGTGCCAGCTTACCGGGGACAGCAGTCTATAATTCACCCCTCCACTTT. It specifies CASLPGTAVYNSPLHF.